The 3 T cell receptor beta chains given below trace back to one sample, sequenced in a study of early T cells in non-severe SARS-CoV-2 infection. Each CDR3 protein gets one entry after TCRdb re-called the 5' RACE reads with MiXCR. Counted here are about 33,000 distinct CDR3 sequences, 5% occurring once; the ten biggest clones make up less than 15%. Input material: whole blood. These receptors all stem from an adult who was a healthcare worker with PCR-confirmed SARS-CoV-2 infection or an uninfected control (not recorded which).

In its sample, this clonotype was seen a few times. The chain uses TRBV7-9 and TRBJ2-6, with D unresolved. Germline V gene lookup returns CDR1 SEHNR and CDR2 FQNEAQ (reference sequence). V was cut by 3 bases and J by 4 bases, with 16 bases left in between. The CDR3 contains 17 residues. DNA of the CDR3: TGTGCCAGCAGCTTTTCGTCAGGCGCCCCGGGGGCCAACGTCCTGACTTTC. It is translated as CASSFSSGAPGANVLTF.

This clonotype came up many times. The chain recombines TRBV6-5 with TRBJ2-3; D remains ambiguous. V was cut by 0 bases and J by 0 bases, with 10 bases left in between. This CDR3 has 16 residues. The germline CDR1 and CDR2 sequences are MNHEY and SVGAGI. The CDR3 reads CASSYSADPSTDTQYF. CDR3 sequence (DNA): TGTGCCAGCAGTTACTCGGCAGATCCTAGCACAGATACGCAGTATTTT.

Comment on this clonotype: Possible read error: a much larger clone is one base away. The gene calls are TRBV11-2 and TRBJ2-3, with D tentatively TRBD1 or TRBD2 (5 bases each). The CDR3 loop spans 16 amino acids. From germline, CDR1 is SGHAT and CDR2 FQNNGV. CDR3 loop: CASSLEAAANTGTQYF. DNA for the CDR3: TGTGCCAGCAGCTTAGAGGCAGCGGCAAACACAGGTACGCAGTATTTT.